This T cell receptor (beta chain) stems from a study of T cell responses to AZD1222 COVID-19 vaccine. Comment on this clone: Its specificity is not known.

Sequencing used immunoSEQ multiplex PCR; TCRdb keeps in-frame clones, though not all of them. This sample carries some 65,000 clones, 79% of them seen once, and the ten largest clones take roughly 21%. Study outcomes and limitations: Receipt of two AZD1222 doses was followed by a rise in Spike-specific TCR breadth and depth.

Deletions cut 6 bases from V and 7 bases from J, with 9 bases between. Germline loops: CDR1 DFQATT, CDR2 SNEGSKA (reference sequence). This CDR3 is built from 11 residues. The V call is TRBV20-1, the J call TRBJ1-4, with unresolved D. The sample was peripheral blood, taken on day 0 of MenACWY control vaccination. This clonotype originated in an adult in good health. The CDR3 coding sequence is TGCAGTGCCCCCCGGGGTGAAAAACTGTTTTTT. Protein sequence: CSAPRGEKLFF.